The 14 T cell receptor beta chains listed next were all sequenced from one sample in a study of CXCR3-negative and CXCR3-positive naive CD8 T cells. The method, 5' RACE with UMI labels, was used to prepare the TRB cDNA libraries. TCRdb processed the 5' RACE reads again and assigns one entry to each CDR3 protein, with no DNA. The sample totals some 85,000 distinct CDR3 sequences. Study-wide results and caveats: Hydrophobicity of TRB CDR3s was greater in CXCR3-positive naive cells than in CXCR3-negative naive cells.

Which antigens these TCRs recognize remains unknown. Sequencing input: naive CXCR3+ CD8+ T cells from blood. The subset was: CD45RO-CCR7+CD27+CD95- naive CD8+ T cells expressing CXCR3 (TNR3+). These TCRs come from a human donor in good health. Some clones in this sample may be carry-over from other donors' samples.

V and J are TRBV29-1 and TRBJ2-5; no DNA is available, so the TRBD1 call from TCRdb remains unchecked. The CDR3 extends over 17 amino acids. Germline loops: CDR1 SQVTM, CDR2 ANQGSEA. The CDR3 sequence: CSVEGTRTGGFWETQYF.

The gene calls are TRBV12-3 or TRBV12-4 and TRBJ2-1; the D call of TRBD1 rests on TCRdb alone, since no DNA is present to check it. This CDR3 is built from 16 residues. The CDR3 is CASSSPGTGPHDEQFF.

J is TRBJ2-1 and V is TRBV7-3; the TCRdb call, TRBD1, lacks DNA for checking. Germline assignment: CDR1 SGHTA and CDR2 FQGTGA. CDR3 length: 15 residues. Here the CDR3 reads CASSLIGGGDNEQFF. The whole variable domain, remainder taken from reference TRBV7-3 and TRBJ2-1, is GAGVSQTPSNKVTEKGKYVELRCDPISGHTALYWYRQSLGQGPEFLIYFQGTGAADDSGLPNDRFFAVRPEGSVSTLKIQRTERGDSAVYLCASSLIGGGDNEQFFGPGTRLTVL.

The rearrangement links TRBV5-1 to TRBJ2-1; checking the TCRdb D call of TRBD1 is not possible without DNA. The CDR3 spans 12 residues. Germline assignment: CDR1 SGHRS and CDR2 YFSETQ. CDR3 in amino acids: CASGPLWNEQFF. Variable domain in full (rest from reference TRBV5-1 and TRBJ2-1): KAGVTQTPRYLIKTRGQQVTLSCSPISGHRSVSWYQQTPGQGLQFLFEYFSETQRNKGNFPGRFSGRQFSNSRSEMNVSTLELGDSALYLCASGPLWNEQFFGPGTRLTVL.

The V gene is TRBV3-1, the J gene TRBJ2-3. The CDR3 contains 14 residues. Germline CDR1 and CDR2: LGHDT and YNNKEL (reference sequence). This CDR3 is CASSQGFSGDTQYF.

The rearrangement links TRBV4-3 to TRBJ2-6; TCRdb's D call, TRBD1, is unchecked because there is no DNA. The V gene's germline CDR1 is LGHNA and CDR2 YSLEER. The CDR3 consists of 15 residues. The CDR3 here is CASSQGTGGANVLTF.

The chain has TRBV5-5 and TRBJ2-1. The CDR3 is 13 amino acids. Germline CDR1 reads SGHKS; CDR2 reads YYEKEE (reference sequence). The CDR3: CASSDGLRGEQFF.

The chain combines TRBV21-1 with TRBJ2-5; TCRdb indicates TRBD1, and absent DNA this call remains unverified. TRBV21-1 is assigned pseudogene status. The CDR3 consists of 14 residues. CDR3 protein: CASSNFGTQETQYF.

The chain joins TRBV18 to TRBJ2-6. Germline assignment: CDR1 KGHSH and CDR2 LQKENI. CDR3 length equals 17 residues. CDR3 in amino acids: CASSPPSLHSGANVLTF. Combining the CDR3 with reference TRBV18 and TRBJ2-6 gives the whole variable domain NAGVMQNPRHLVRRRGQEARLRCSPMKGHSHVYWYRQLPEEGLKFMVYLQKENIIDESGMPKERFSAEFPKEGPSILRIQQVVRGDSAAYFCASSPPSLHSGANVLTFGAGSRLTVL.

This chain joins TRBV29-1 and TRBJ1-6; TCRdb lists TRBD1, though no DNA is available to test this call. This CDR3 comprises 16 residues. CDR1 and CDR2 (germline): SQVTM, ANQGSEA. The CDR3 loop is CSVALVGTGINSPLHF. The whole variable domain, remainder taken from reference TRBV29-1 and TRBJ1-6, is SAVISQKPSRDICQRGTSLTIQCQVDSQVTMMFWYRQQPGQSLTLIATANQGSEATYESGFVIDKFPISRPNLTFSTLTVSNMSPEDSSIYLCSVALVGTGINSPLHFGNGTRLTVT.

This chain uses TRBV28 with TRBJ1-5. The germline CDR1 and CDR2 sequences are MDHEN and SYDVKM. The CDR3 spans 14 residues. The CDR3 region is CASMRAWGNQPQHF.

The rearrangement joins TRBV28 to TRBJ2-7; TCRdb's D gene call, TRBD1, goes unchecked for lack of DNA. The germline CDR1 and CDR2 sequences are MDHEN and SYDVKM. The CDR3 covers 13 residues. The CDR3 spells CASSPPFAYEQYF.

The chain carries TRBV6-1 and TRBJ2-3; the TRBD1 assignment by TCRdb is unverifiable without DNA. The CDR3 sequence is 15 residues long. Germline CDR1 is MNHNS and CDR2 is SASEGT. CDR3 in amino acids: CASNPGTGYADTQYF.

The rearrangement joins TRBV20-1 to TRBJ2-7; the TCRdb call, TRBD1, lacks DNA for checking. The CDR3 runs to 19 residues. The germline gives CDR1 DFQATT, CDR2 SNEGSKA (reference sequence). The CDR3 protein is CSARIRPGQGGRVPYEQYF.